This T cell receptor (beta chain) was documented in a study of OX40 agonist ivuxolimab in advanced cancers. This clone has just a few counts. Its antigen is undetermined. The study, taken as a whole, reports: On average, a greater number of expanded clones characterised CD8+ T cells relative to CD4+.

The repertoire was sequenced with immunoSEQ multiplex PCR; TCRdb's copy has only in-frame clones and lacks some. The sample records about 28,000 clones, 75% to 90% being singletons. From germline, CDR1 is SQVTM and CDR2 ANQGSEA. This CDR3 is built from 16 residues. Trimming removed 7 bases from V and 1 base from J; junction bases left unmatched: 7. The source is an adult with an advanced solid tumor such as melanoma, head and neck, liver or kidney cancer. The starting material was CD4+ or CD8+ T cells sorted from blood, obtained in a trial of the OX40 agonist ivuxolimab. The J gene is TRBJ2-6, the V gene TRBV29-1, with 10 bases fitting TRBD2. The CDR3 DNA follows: TGCAGCGCCTTTCTAGCGGGAGTTTCTGGGGCCAACGTCCTGACTTTC. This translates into CSAFLAGVSGANVLTF. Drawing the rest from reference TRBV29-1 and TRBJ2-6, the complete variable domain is SAVISQKPSRDICQRGTSLTIQCQVDSQVTMMFWYRQQPGQSLTLIATANQGSEATYESGFVIDKFPISRPNLTFSTLTVSNMSPEDSSIYLCSAFLAGVSGANVLTFGAGSRLTVL.